The 32 T cell receptor beta chains below all came from one sample that was sequenced in a study of shared clonotypes between healthy human individuals. Profiled with immunoSEQ multiplex PCR; TCRdb holds only in-frame clones, not every one. This sample has nearly 1,000,000 clones, with over 60% found just once. The sequenced material came from memory CD4+ T cells sorted from blood. Subset defined: CD45RA-negative fraction. These receptors originate from a man between 18 and 35 years old in good health.

This chain's CDR3 is CASSVSQRSTDTQYF. Written as DNA, the CDR3 is TGTGCCAGCAGTGTTAGCCAAAGGAGCACAGATACGCAGTATTTT. The rearrangement joins TRBV2 to TRBJ2-3; no definite D call. The CDR3 spans 15 residues. Germline V gene sequence: CDR1 SNHLY, CDR2 FYNNEI. Trimming removed 4 bases at V and 0 bases at J, with 11 bases between.

The chain links TRBV10-3 to TRBJ1-3; no reliable D call. The CDR3 has 16 residues. CDR1 and CDR2 from the germline V gene are ENHRY and SYGVKD. V was shortened by 3 bases and J by 4 bases, with 16 bases between the two germline ends. CDR3 in DNA: TGTGCCATCAGTGATGATACGGTTAAAGGAGGAAACACCATATATTTT. Residues: CAISDDTVKGGNTIYF.

The V call is TRBV9, the J call TRBJ2-1; 9 bases are a match to TRBD2. Germline V gene data show CDR1 as SGDLS and CDR2 as YYNGEE. This CDR3 contains 16 residues. V lost 4 bases, J lost 7 bases, and 12 bases stayed unmatched. The CDR3 nucleotides are TGTGCCAGCAGCTCCGAAAGCGGGGGGAAGGGGAATGAGCAGTTCTTC. Encoded protein: CASSSESGGKGNEQFF.

The chain recombines TRBV27 with TRBJ2-7, with D possibly matching TRBD1 (7 bases). Between the trimmed V and J ends, which lost 3 bases and 1 base, there was a span of 25 bases. From germline, CDR1 is MNHEY and CDR2 SMNVEV (reference sequence). This CDR3 has 19 amino acids. The chain's CDR3 is CASSFPLELEGAGSYEQYF. CDR3 coding DNA: TGTGCCAGCAGTTTCCCGCTGGAGTTGGAGGGGGCAGGATCCTACGAGCAGTACTTC.

The rearrangement links TRBV5-5 to TRBJ2-7; no clear D. Germline CDR1 SGHKS, CDR2 YYEKEE (reference sequence). V lost 4 bases to trimming and J lost 2 bases, with 16 bases between them. The CDR3 contains 15 residues. The CDR3 spells CASSPTPQITYEQYF. CDR3 nucleotide sequence: TGTGCCAGCAGCCCGACCCCCCAGATTACCTACGAGCAGTACTTC.

The rearrangement joins TRBV6-6 to TRBJ1-1; D gene unclear. There are 12 residues in the CDR3. Germline V gene sequence: CDR1 MNHNY, CDR2 SVGAGI (reference sequence). Between the trimmed V and J ends, which lost 5 bases and 3 bases, there was a span of 7 bases. The chain's CDR3 is CASSTPDTEAFF. The CDR3 DNA is TGTGCCAGCAGTACCCCGGACACTGAAGCTTTCTTT.

The rearrangement links TRBV7-9 to TRBJ1-5; D not certain. From germline, CDR1 is SEHNR and CDR2 FQNEAQ (reference sequence). The CDR3 consists of 14 residues. Trimming took off 1 base at V and 8 bases at J, with 12 bases between the two ends. The CDR3 sequence: CASSLGLHSEPQHF. CDR3 in DNA: TGTGCCAGCAGCTTAGGGCTGCACTCGGAGCCCCAGCATTTT. The whole variable domain, remainder taken from reference TRBV7-9 and TRBJ1-5, is DTGVSQNPRHKITKRGQNVTFRCDPISEHNRLYWYRQTLGQGPEFLTYFQNEAQLEKSRLLSDRFSAERPKGSFSTLEIQRTEQGDSAMYLCASSLGLHSEPQHFGDGTRLSIL.

The V and J genes are TRBV6-1 and TRBJ2-7, with D hard to call. CDR1 MNHNS and CDR2 SASEGT come from the germline V gene. CDR3 length: 13 residues. With 2 bases removed from V and 7 bases from J, the gap between germline ends came to 12 bases. Here the CDR3 reads CASSERSALEQYF. The CDR3 DNA reads as TGTGCCAGCAGTGAAAGGTCAGCCTTAGAGCAGTACTTC.

CDR3 protein: CASSLRLAGGVDTQYF. The DNA of the CDR3 is TGTGCCAGCAGTTTACGACTAGCGGGAGGGGTAGATACGCAGTATTTT. The rearrangement uses TRBV27 and TRBJ2-3; 14 bases map to TRBD2. The CDR3 length is 16 residues. V was pared by 2 bases and J by 5 bases, with 3 bases of the junction left unmatched. Looked up from germline, CDR1 is MNHEY and CDR2 is SMNVEV (reference sequence).

The gene calls are TRBV6-1 and TRBJ1-5; no clear D gene. This CDR3 is built from 13 residues. Trimming removed 1 base from V and 7 bases from J, with 8 bases in between. Germline assignment: CDR1 MNHNS and CDR2 SASEGT. In nucleotides, the CDR3 is TGTGCCAGCAGTGAAGGTATTCGGCAGCCCCAGCATTTT. This sequence encodes CASSEGIRQPQHF.

The genes are TRBV6-6 and TRBJ2-7, with TRBD2 matching 8 bases. The length of the CDR3 is 16 residues. The V segment lost 2 bases and the J segment 0 bases; nucleotides outside the gene matches: 6. Germline CDR1 reads MNHNY; CDR2 reads SVGAGI (reference sequence). The CDR3 spells CASSYAGLGNSYEQYF. For the CDR3, the DNA is TGTGCCAGCAGTTACGCGGGACTAGGAAACTCCTACGAGCAGTACTTC.

The V and J genes are TRBV14 and TRBJ1-1; D call uncertain. This CDR3 has 14 residues. V dropped 4 bases and J dropped 2 bases, with 11 bases sitting between them. CDR1 and CDR2 (germline): SGHDN, FVKESK. The CDR3 DNA is TGTGCCAGCAGCCTGAACCTCTTAAACACTGAAGCTTTCTTT. This gives the protein CASSLNLLNTEAFF.

As to this clone: The same CDR3 is also encoded by other DNA sequences in this sample. V and J are TRBV6-5 and TRBJ1-1; no clear D gene. Germline V gene lookup returns CDR1 MNHEY and CDR2 SVGAGI. This CDR3 has 14 residues. V was clipped by 0 bases and J by 1 base, with 6 bases between them. The CDR3 reads CASSYSHKNTEAFF. CDR3 coding DNA: TGTGCCAGCAGTTACTCACACAAGAACACTGAAGCTTTCTTT.

This rearrangement joins TRBV10-1 to TRBJ2-3; 9 bases map to TRBD2. The CDR3 runs 13 residues. Losses at the gene ends were 5 bases for V and 3 bases for J; bases not matched to a gene: 0. Per germline, CDR1 WNHNN and CDR2 SYGVQD (reference sequence). CDR3 in DNA: TGCGCCAGCAGTAGCGGGGGGACAGATACGCAGTATTTT. Translation gives CASSSGGTDTQYF.

The chain couples TRBV4-1 to TRBJ2-5; D possibly corresponds to TRBD1 (6 bases). Trimming left V 0 bases short and J 3 bases short, with 14 bases between. CDR1 and CDR2 (germline): MGHRA, YSYEKL. This CDR3 is 16 amino acids long. The CDR3 region is CASSQEGPPGEETQYF. DNA of the CDR3: TGCGCCAGCAGCCAAGAAGGACCCCCAGGGGAAGAGACCCAGTACTTC.

The rearrangement links TRBV4-3 to TRBJ1-1, with no clear D. The length of the CDR3 is 15 residues. Germline CDR1 and CDR2: LGHNA and YSLEER. V lost 0 bases, J lost 0 bases, and 8 bases lay in between. This CDR3 reads CASSQERHLNTEAFF. The CDR3 nucleotides read TGCGCCAGCAGCCAAGAGCGACACTTGAACACTGAAGCTTTCTTT.

The chain uses TRBV5-1 and TRBJ2-3, with TRBD2 matching 7 bases. The CDR3 is 16 amino acids. V shed 0 bases and J 2 bases; nucleotides not matched to a gene: 6. CDR1 and CDR2 (germline): SGHRS, YFSETQ. CDR3 residues: CASSLASSGTTDTQYF. CDR3 coding DNA: TGCGCCAGCAGCTTGGCGTCTAGCGGTACCACAGATACGCAGTATTTT.

This clone has only one observation. The chain combines TRBV7-8 with TRBJ2-7; perhaps TRBD1 as D (6 bases). This CDR3 comprises 14 residues. Germline V CDR1 and CDR2: SGHVS, FQNEAQ. V lost 5 bases to trimming and J lost 0 bases, with 11 bases between them. CDR3 sequence reads: CASSIRGSSYEQYF. CDR3 DNA: TGTGCCAGCAGCATTAGGGGGAGCTCCTACGAGCAGTACTTC.

This chain connects TRBV10-3 to TRBJ1-4; D remains ambiguous. Germline values: CDR1 ENHRY, CDR2 SYGVKD. V lost 0 bases, J lost 7 bases, and 6 bases lay in between. The CDR3 sequence is 13 residues long. The CDR3 region is CAISESQVEKLFF. Here the CDR3 DNA reads TGTGCCATCAGTGAGTCCCAGGTTGAAAAACTGTTTTTT.

This clone was observed a handful of times. V usage is TRBV7-6 and J usage is TRBJ1-2; D ambiguous. Germline values: CDR1 SGHVS, CDR2 FNYEAQ. Trimming took 5 bases from V and 6 from J, leaving 13 bases between them. The CDR3 is made up of 13 amino acids. Here the CDR3 reads CASSQSGIHGYTF. The CDR3 DNA sequence: TGTGCCAGCAGCCAATCGGGGATCCATGGCTACACCTTC.

In this sample, this clone turned up many times. V usage is TRBV11-2 and J usage is TRBJ1-1, with 7 bases fitting TRBD1. The CDR3 runs to 13 residues. V was clipped by 5 bases and J by 11 bases; unmatched bases: 11. Per germline, CDR1 SGHAT and CDR2 FQNNGV. In DNA, the CDR3 is TGTGCCAGCAGCCGAGACAGGGAGGAGACGGCTTTCTTT. Protein product: CASSRDREETAFF.

The chain combines TRBV30 with TRBJ1-4, with a weak D call TRBD1 (5 bases). The germline gives CDR1 GTSNPN, CDR2 SVGIG (reference sequence). Trimming took 1 base from V and 8 from J, leaving 8 bases between them. This CDR3 has 12 residues. CDR3 sequence: CAWSERTEKLFF. The CDR3 DNA is TGTGCCTGGAGTGAGAGGACAGAAAAACTGTTTTTT.

This clone was counted only a few times. The chain joins TRBV5-5 to TRBJ2-7, with D perhaps assigned TRBD1 or TRBD2 (5 bases each). Germline assignment: CDR1 SGHKS and CDR2 YYEKEE (reference sequence). The germline V and J ends were trimmed by 2 bases and 2 bases, with 11 bases remaining between them. The CDR3 contains 14 residues. CDR3 nucleotides: TGTGCCAGCAGCTTTGGGTCGGGACCCTACGAGCAGTACTTC. It codes for CASSFGSGPYEQYF.

The chain has TRBV28 and TRBJ1-3; D is ambiguous. This CDR3 contains 17 residues. The germline CDR1 and CDR2 sequences are MDHEN and SYDVKM. V gave up 8 bases and J gave up 7 bases, with 27 bases separating them. The CDR3 is CASPPTIDRADGNTIYF. The CDR3 DNA follows: TGTGCCAGCCCTCCCACCATAGACCGGGCCGACGGGAACACCATATATTTT.

There are a few counts of this clone. This chain joins TRBV7-2 and TRBJ2-1, with D perhaps matching TRBD1 or TRBD2 (6 bases each). V dropped 5 bases and J dropped 2 bases, with 19 bases sitting between them. This CDR3 comprises 17 residues. The germline V gene encodes CDR1 SGHTA and CDR2 FQGNSA. This CDR3 reads CASSPGARASAYNEQFF. CDR3 DNA sequence: TGTGCCAGCAGCCCAGGGGCCCGGGCTAGCGCCTACAATGAGCAGTTCTTC. Looking up the rest from reference TRBV7-2 and TRBJ2-1 gives the full variable domain: GAGVSQSPSNKVTEKGKDVELRCDPISGHTALYWYRQSLGQGLEFLIYFQGNSAPDKSGLPSDRFSAERTGGSVSTLTIQRTQQEDSAVYLCASSPGARASAYNEQFFGPGTRLTVL.

This clone was seen a few times. The gene calls are TRBV27 and TRBJ1-1, with D uncertain. CDR3 length equals 15 residues. Germline-derived CDR1 and CDR2 are MNHEY and SMNVEV (reference sequence). V was cut by 8 bases and J by 0 bases, with 16 bases left in between. CDR3 bases: TGTGCCAGCGCGCTTCTCAAGAAGATGAACACTGAAGCTTTCTTT. Translating it yields CASALLKKMNTEAFF.

This clone was detected once. V and J are TRBV15 and TRBJ2-1, with TRBD2 as a possible D gene (6 bases). In germline, CDR1 is LNHNV, CDR2 YYDKDF (reference sequence). The CDR3 is 15 amino acids. Deletions cut 0 bases from V and 8 bases from J, with 14 bases between. In DNA, the CDR3 is TGTGCCACCAGCAGAGACGGCGGGGTCGACGATGAGCAGTTCTTC. Encoded protein: CATSRDGGVDDEQFF.

V is TRBV5-4 and J is TRBJ2-5, with D hard to call. The CDR3 spans 14 residues. V lost 4 bases to trimming and J lost 3 bases, with 13 bases between them. Germline lookup yields CDR1 SGHNT and CDR2 YYREEE (reference sequence). DNA for the CDR3: TGTGCCAGCAGCGTGGTCGACACCAAAGAGACCCAGTACTTC. It is translated as CASSVVDTKETQYF.

This clone was counted at least ten times. The gene calls are TRBV30 and TRBJ1-1; TRBD1 matches at 9 bases. CDR1 is GTSNPN, CDR2 SVGIG, per germline (reference sequence). V shed 2 bases and J 5 bases; nucleotides not matched to a gene: 3. There are 13 residues in the CDR3. The CDR3 bases are TGTGCCTGGAGTCCTGACAGGGGGACTGAAGCTTTCTTT. Translated, it gives CAWSPDRGTEAFF.

V usage is TRBV4-1 and J usage is TRBJ1-4; D is unclear. The CDR3 covers 13 residues. CDR1 MGHRA and CDR2 YSYEKL come from the germline V gene. V shed 2 bases and J shed 10 bases, with 11 bases lying between them. Written as DNA, the CDR3 is TGCGCCAGCAGCCAAAAGCCCGGTGGAAAACTGTTTTTT. Translation: CASSQKPGGKLFF.

The chain couples TRBV4-1 to TRBJ1-4; D gene unclear. CDR1 and CDR2 (germline): MGHRA, YSYEKL. V lost 0 bases and J 7 bases, leaving 9 bases between the germline ends. The CDR3 runs 14 residues. DNA of the CDR3: TGCGCCAGCAGCCAAGAGACCGCCAGTGAAAAACTGTTTTTT. Translated, it gives CASSQETASEKLFF.

This clone has only a few counts. V usage is TRBV28 and J usage is TRBJ1-5; D is possibly TRBD1 (6 bases). Germline V gene lookup returns CDR1 MDHEN and CDR2 SYDVKM. Trimming removed 3 bases at V and 2 bases at J, with 11 bases between. The CDR3 length is 15 residues. The DNA of the CDR3 is TGTGCCAGCAGTTTGGTCCCAGGGGGCAATCAGCCCCAGCATTTT. Translation gives CASSLVPGGNQPQHF.